The next 10 T cell receptor beta chains were all read from a single sample in a study of CD4 T cells in relation to SARS-CoV-2 and coronaviruses. Measured with immunoSEQ multiplex PCR; TCRdb has only the in-frame clones, and not every one. The sample lists around 54,000 clones, about 90% occurring once. The sequencing input was naive CD4+ T cells from PBMCs. Subset indicated: naive CD4+ T cells isolated by negative enrichment. The receptor source for this set is an adult with COVID-19.

The CDR3 sequence: CASGQFMNTEAFF. CDR3 sequence (DNA): TGTGCCAGCGGACAGTTCATGAACACTGAAGCTTTCTTT. V gene TRBV2 combines with J gene TRBJ1-1; perhaps TRBD1 as D (6 bases). The CDR3 covers 13 residues. The V gene's germline CDR1 is SNHLY and CDR2 FYNNEI. V lost 8 bases to trimming and J lost 0 bases, with 10 bases between them.

V and J are TRBV5-1 and TRBJ1-1, with a weak D call TRBD1 (5 bases). Germline CDR1 is SGHRS and CDR2 is YFSETQ. The V end was cut by 5 bases, the J end by 1 base, with 18 bases between. This CDR3 is 16 amino acids long. The CDR3 nucleotides are TGCGCCAGCAGTTTTTCCTACGTGGGGGAGAACACTGAAGCTTTCTTT. Translating gives CASSFSYVGENTEAFF.

The chain joins TRBV5-1 to TRBJ2-5, with 7 bases that match TRBD1. CDR3 length: 14 residues. The germline gives CDR1 SGHRS, CDR2 YFSETQ. With 4 bases clipped from V and 5 bases from J, the junction kept 8 bases outside the gene matches. The CDR3 nucleotides are TGCGCCAGCAGCCCCTCAGGGGGTTGGGAGACCCAGTACTTC. Translated: CASSPSGGWETQYF.

This chain connects TRBV5-1 to TRBJ2-7; TRBD1 matches at 8 bases. V trimming: 0 bases; J trimming: 3 bases; junction bases outside the gene matches: 2. Germline-derived CDR1 and CDR2 are SGHRS and YFSETQ. This CDR3 comprises 14 residues. CDR3 sequence reads: CASSLDRGDYEQYF. CDR3 in DNA: TGCGCCAGCAGCTTGGACAGGGGGGACTACGAGCAGTACTTC.

The chain recombines TRBV29-1 with TRBJ2-4; 14 bases map to TRBD2. This CDR3 region has 13 residues. Per the germline V gene, CDR1 is SQVTM and CDR2 is ANQGSEA. The trim removed 7 bases at V and 12 bases at J, leaving 8 bases unmatched. The DNA for the CDR3 is TGCAGCGCGAGACTAGCGGGAGGGGGAGCTCAGTACTTC. Encoded protein: CSARLAGGGAQYF.

A single count supports this clone. This sequence joins TRBV30 and TRBJ1-4; D remains unclear. V lost 2 bases and J lost 4, with 8 bases in between. Germline V gene data show CDR1 as GTSNPN and CDR2 as SVGIG (reference sequence). CDR3 length equals 13 residues. The CDR3 loop reads CAWSSQFNEKLFF. CDR3 nucleotide sequence: TGTGCCTGGAGTTCACAGTTTAATGAAAAACTGTTTTTT.

The chain employs TRBV7-9 and TRBJ2-1; D is uncertain. V lost 5 bases to trimming and J lost 2 bases, with 13 bases between them. The CDR3 covers 15 residues. Germline V CDR1 and CDR2: SEHNR, FQNEAQ (reference sequence). This CDR3 reads CASSPSRGAYNEQFF. The CDR3 DNA sequence: TGTGCCAGCAGCCCCAGTAGAGGAGCCTACAATGAGCAGTTCTTC.

J is TRBJ2-1 and V is TRBV11-3; no clear D. Germline V gene data show CDR1 as SGHNT and CDR2 as YENEEA. The CDR3 consists of 16 residues. Between the trimmed V and J ends, which lost 3 bases and 0 bases, there was a span of 12 bases. The CDR3 region is CASSFSAASSYNEQFF. The DNA of the CDR3 is TGTGCCAGCAGCTTTTCTGCGGCAAGCTCCTACAATGAGCAGTTCTTC.

J is TRBJ2-7 and V is TRBV19; D is perhaps TRBD1 (6 bases). With 10 bases removed from V and 7 bases from J, the gap between germline ends came to 23 bases. Germline V gives CDR1 LNHDA, CDR2 SQIVND (reference sequence). This CDR3 is 14 amino acids long. CDR3 loop: CATRLGDTTPEQYF. CDR3 DNA: TGTGCCACCCGCCTGGGGGACACGACGCCGGAGCAGTACTTC.

This chain connects TRBV5-1 to TRBJ2-2, with D hard to call. The CDR3 has 11 residues. V lost 9 bases, J lost 6 bases, and 9 bases lay in between. Germline loops: CDR1 SGHRS, CDR2 YFSETQ. The CDR3 DNA sequence: TGCGCCAACCGGGTGGCCGGGGAGCTGTTTTTT. Protein product: CANRVAGELFF.